The clone carrying this T cell receptor (beta chain) was seen at least ten times. Its cognate antigen is unknown. Germline lookup yields CDR1 SNHLY and CDR2 FYNNEI. This CDR3 is built from 14 residues. Trimming cost V 2 bases and J 0 bases; bases outside gene matches: 0. This record belongs to a study of T cells in Graves' hyperthyroidism and ophthalmopathy. Diagnostic assessment was based on clinical symptoms, serum thyroxine and TRAb, thyroid ultrasound and orbital computed tomography. Findings of the study overall: In blood, most of the thyroid clonotypes expanded above 0.001 were also present. For ophthalmopathy, model prediction preceded onset by a median about 6 months.

Amplification targeted TCR beta CDR3 regions from RNA transcripts. A set of HTBI primers served as the primers for a first-round RT-PCR of the TCR CDR3. Each CDR3 protein is one row after TCRdb ran MiXCR on the multiplex PCR reads. The table has about 700,000 distinct CDR3 sequences, roughly 45% seen once. Material for sequencing was peripheral blood or thyroid tissue (not recorded which). The receptor comes from an adult man with Graves' disease, either hyperthyroidism or ophthalmopathy (not recorded which). The chain employs TRBV2 and TRBJ2-7; TRBD2 agrees at 8 bases. The DNA of the CDR3 is TGTGCCAGCAGTGAAAGCGGGGGCTCCTACGAGCAGTACTTC. This codes for CASSESGGSYEQYF.